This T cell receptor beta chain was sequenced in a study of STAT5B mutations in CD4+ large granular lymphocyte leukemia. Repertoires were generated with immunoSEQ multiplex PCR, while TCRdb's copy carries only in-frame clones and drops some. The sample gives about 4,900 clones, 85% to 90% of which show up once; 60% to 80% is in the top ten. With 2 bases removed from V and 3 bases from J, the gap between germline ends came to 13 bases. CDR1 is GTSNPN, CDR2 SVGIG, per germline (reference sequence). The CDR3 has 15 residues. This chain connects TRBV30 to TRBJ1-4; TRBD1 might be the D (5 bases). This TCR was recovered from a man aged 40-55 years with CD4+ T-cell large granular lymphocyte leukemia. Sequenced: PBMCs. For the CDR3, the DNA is TGTGCCTGGAGTTTCCCCGGGGCGGCTAATGAAAAACTGTTTTTT. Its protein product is CAWSFPGAANEKLFF.